Below, 15 T cell receptor beta chains from the same sample are listed, as sequenced in a study of OX40 agonist ivuxolimab in advanced cancers. This table comes from immunoSEQ multiplex PCR, and its TCRdb copy is limited to in-frame clones, with some not included. The sample has about 18,000 clones, around 71% seen once. The sample in question was CD4+ or CD8+ T cells sorted from blood, obtained in a trial of the OX40 agonist ivuxolimab. These receptors all come from an adult with an advanced solid tumor such as melanoma, head and neck, liver or kidney cancer.

This chain links TRBV5-1 with TRBJ2-7, with D tentatively TRBD2 (6 bases). Trimming removed 3 bases at V and 5 bases at J, with 18 bases between. The CDR3 totals 15 residues. Germline lookup yields CDR1 SGHRS and CDR2 YFSETQ. CDR3 sequence reads: CASSYETRSLDEQYF. CDR3 coding DNA: TGCGCCAGCAGCTACGAGACTAGGTCCTTGGACGAGCAGTACTTC.

Comments on this clone: An end of the junction does not agree with germline; a read error may underlie this. This sequence joins TRBV5-3 and TRBJ1-5; TRBD1 matches at 9 bases. TRBV5-3 is an open reading frame, and its role is uncertain. The CDR3 contains 15 residues. The DNA of the CDR3 is TGTGCCAGCAGCTCGGGACAGGGCCGCAATCAGCCCCAGCATTTT. Its translation is CASSSGQGRNQPQHF.

This chain connects TRBV7-9 to TRBJ1-3; 8 bases match TRBD1. Germline loops: CDR1 SEHNR, CDR2 FQNEAQ (reference sequence). With 1 base clipped from V and 2 bases from J, the junction kept 10 bases outside the gene matches. The length of the CDR3 is 18 residues. CDR3 nucleotides: TGTGCCAGCAGCTTAGTCTTCCTTGGGACAGGCCCTGGAAACACCATATATTTT. This sequence encodes CASSLVFLGTGPGNTIYF.

The rearrangement joins TRBV29-1 to TRBJ2-5, with TRBD2 matching over 11 bases. CDR3 length: 14 residues. V lost 4 bases, J lost 1 base, and 2 bases stayed unmatched. CDR1 and CDR2 from the germline V gene are SQVTM and ANQGSEA. CDR3: CSVVGTSGQETQYF. The CDR3 DNA sequence: TGCAGCGTTGTAGGGACTAGCGGCCAAGAGACCCAGTACTTC.

This clone occurred a few times. This sequence joins TRBV30 and TRBJ2-6, with D hard to call. Germline-derived CDR1 and CDR2 are GTSNPN and SVGIG (reference sequence). The CDR3 totals 14 residues. V gave up 7 bases and J gave up 0 bases, with 10 bases separating them. CDR3 DNA sequence: TGTGCCTCCCAGACCCCCTCTGGGGCCAACGTCCTGACTTTC. Translated: CASQTPSGANVLTF.

The chain is built from TRBV6-1 and TRBJ2-7; 8 bases match TRBD1. Germline V lookup: CDR1 MNHNS, CDR2 SASEGT. V was pared by 5 bases and J by 3 bases, with 9 bases of the junction left unmatched. The CDR3 has 15 amino acids. This chain's CDR3 is CASSPSGTGNYEQYF. CDR3 nucleotide sequence: TGTGCCAGCAGTCCCTCCGGGACAGGTAACTACGAGCAGTACTTC.

This clone was recorded only once. The chain couples TRBV7-8 to TRBJ2-7; D gene uncertain. This CDR3 has 16 residues. CDR1 is SGHVS and CDR2 is FQNEAQ in the germline V gene. V lost 0 bases, J lost 3 bases, and 15 bases lay in between. This CDR3 is CASSLAGQAALYEQYF. DNA for the CDR3: TGTGCCAGCAGCTTAGCTGGCCAGGCCGCGCTCTACGAGCAGTACTTC.

This chain joins TRBV11-3 and TRBJ2-1, with D perhaps being TRBD1 or TRBD2 (6 bases each). CDR1 and CDR2 (germline): SGHNT, YENEEA. The V gene lost 2 bases and the J gene lost 7 bases, with 15 bases spanning the gap. This CDR3 has 15 residues. In nucleotides, the CDR3 is TGTGCCAGCAGCTTATCGGACGGAGGGGGGAATGAGCAGTTCTTC. This translates into CASSLSDGGGNEQFF.

This clone was recorded a few times. The chain uses TRBV11-3 and TRBJ2-7; D is possibly TRBD1 (6 bases). CDR1 is SGHNT, CDR2 YENEEA, per germline. This CDR3 contains 14 residues. The V gene lost 0 bases and the J gene lost 6 bases, with 12 bases spanning the gap. The CDR3 protein is CASSLEQGPREQYF. The CDR3 DNA sequence: TGTGCCAGCAGCTTAGAACAGGGTCCCCGCGAGCAGTACTTC.

The rearrangement joins TRBV6-5 to TRBJ1-1, with D possibly being TRBD1 (5 bases). This CDR3 contains 14 residues. Trimming removed 6 bases at V and 7 bases at J, with 18 bases between. Germline V CDR1 and CDR2: MNHEY, SVGAGI. The CDR3: CASSQPQGIDEAFF. The DNA of the CDR3 is TGTGCCAGCAGCCAACCCCAGGGAATAGATGAAGCTTTCTTT.

The chain recombines TRBV11-2 with TRBJ2-3, with a weak D call TRBD2 (5 bases). V was trimmed by 2 bases and J by 4 bases, leaving 16 bases between them. Germline V CDR1 and CDR2: SGHAT, FQNNGV. CDR3 size: 16 residues. The CDR3 reads CASSLSADYRPDTQYF. CDR3 sequence (DNA): TGTGCCAGCAGCTTATCCGCTGACTACCGCCCAGATACGCAGTATTTT.

The V gene is TRBV4-1, the J gene TRBJ2-7, with TRBD1 as a possible D gene (5 bases). Trimming cost V 1 base and J 3 bases, with 7 bases left between them. Germline V gives CDR1 MGHRA, CDR2 YSYEKL. There are 13 residues in the CDR3. The DNA of the CDR3 is TGCGCCAGCAGCCAAGCGGACAACTACGAGCAGTACTTC. Protein: CASSQADNYEQYF.

The chain combines TRBV7-2 with TRBJ1-5; D is perhaps TRBD1 (6 bases). CDR1 SGHTA and CDR2 FQGNSA come from the germline V gene. The CDR3 contains 16 residues. The V end was cut by 5 bases, the J end by 2 bases, with 16 bases between. CDR3 sequence: CASSLTGWGGNQPQHF. For the CDR3, the DNA is TGTGCCAGCAGCCTCACAGGGTGGGGTGGCAATCAGCCCCAGCATTTT.

V gene TRBV6-5 combines with J gene TRBJ2-1; D is unresolved. Germline assignment: CDR1 MNHEY and CDR2 SVGAGI. The CDR3 extends over 12 amino acids. The V gene lost 0 bases and the J gene lost 7 bases, with 4 bases spanning the gap. The CDR3 DNA reads as TGTGCCAGCAGTTACTCCCCAAATGAGCAGTTCTTC. Protein sequence: CASSYSPNEQFF.

This chain joins TRBV4-1 and TRBJ2-7; TRBD2 aligns across 10 bases. The germline V gene encodes CDR1 MGHRA and CDR2 YSYEKL. V was clipped by 3 bases and J by 1 base; unmatched bases: 6. This CDR3 is built from 16 residues. CDR3 nucleotides: TGCGCCAGCAGCCAGGGGGCTAGCGGGAGTTCCTACGAGCAGTACTTC. Its protein product is CASSQGASGSSYEQYF.